These T cell receptor beta chains were read from a single sample in a study of PD-1 blockade in classical Hodgkin lymphoma. Profiled with immunoSEQ multiplex PCR; TCRdb holds only in-frame clones, not every one. The sample has 100,000 or so clones, roughly 89% seen once. The starting material was peripheral blood mononuclear cells (PBMCs), obtained before the fourth cycle of nivolumab. Receptors originate from a human donor with classical Hodgkin lymphoma. CDR3s leave out the opening cysteine and the closing phenylalanine or tryptophan. Expanded clones get a size class; other rows say once, few or many, or leave the size out.

size: NA
J: TRBJ2-5
V: TRBV2
CDR3: ASSEGQGLETQY

size: NA
J: TRBJ1-2
V: TRBV6-1
CDR3: ASSRTGGGYT

size: NA
J: TRBJ1-3
V: TRBV19
CDR3: ASSLSDPTGNTIY

size: NA
J: TRBJ1-1
V: TRBV29-1
CDR3: SVEGRGGTEAF

size: few
J: TRBJ1-5
V: TRBV28
CDR3: ASILRAGQLGQPQH

size: NA
J: TRBJ2-6
V: TRBV27
CDR3: ASSLTGSGANVLT

size: NA
J: TRBJ2-3
V: TRBV25-1
CDR3: ASSDPGLAASDTQY

size: NA
J: TRBJ2-7
V: TRBV7-9
CDR3: ASSLAAGGYEQY

size: once
J: TRBJ2-3
V: TRBV29-1
CDR3: SAAGGPSTDTQY

size: once
J: TRBJ1-1
V: TRBV30
CDR3: AWTGDNTEAF

size: NA
J: TRBJ2-3
V: TRBV7-7
CDR3: ASSQTSGGFEAQY

size: NA
J: TRBJ2-5
V: TRBV10-3
CDR3: AISDPPGQTQY

size: NA
J: TRBJ1-2
V: TRBV27
CDR3: ASSAGYGYT

size: NA
J: TRBJ1-1
V: TRBV5-4
CDR3: ASSLDRTEAF

size: NA
J: TRBJ2-7
V: TRBV19
CDR3: ASSIPGVAGGATYEQY

size: NA
J: TRBJ2-2
V: TRBV9
CDR3: ASSVDWASGELF

size: NA
J: TRBJ2-7
V: TRBV27
CDR3: ASSSSYEQY

size: NA
J: TRBJ1-4
V: TRBV4-3
CDR3: ASSQDLGAATNEKLF